The rows below give T cell receptor beta chains drawn from one sample of a study of CD8+ T cells in alopecia areata. Repertoires were generated with immunoSEQ multiplex PCR, while TCRdb's copy carries only in-frame clones and drops some. The table shows roughly 190,000 clones, with approximately 67% occurring only once. The sequences come from CD4+ T cells sorted from blood, collected between weeks 47 and 50, from a patient treated with tofacitinib. Receptors originate from a human donor with alopecia areata. CDR3s include the opening cysteine and the closing phenylalanine or tryptophan. A D gene is named only where the DNA matches it firmly. The listing skips clone size in some rows; elsewhere it reads once, few, many or a size class.

abundance,d_gene,j_gene,v_gene,CDR3nt,CDR3aa
-,-,TRBJ2-5,TRBV29-1,TGCAGCGTGGGAATGGAGACCCAGTACTTC,CSVGMETQYF
few,-,TRBJ1-1,TRBV29-1,TGCAGCGTTGAACAGGCCATCACTGAAGCTTTCTTT,CSVEQAITEAFF
few,-,TRBJ2-2,TRBV10-3,TGTGCCATCAGTGATACCGGGGAGCTGTTTTTT,CAISDTGELFF
-,-,TRBJ2-3,TRBV5-1,TGCGCCAGCAGCCGTGACGGAACTAGCACAGATACGCAGTATTTT,CASSRDGTSTDTQYF
few,-,TRBJ1-1,TRBV29-1,TGCAGCGTTGAAGATCTGGGAGGAATTGAAGCTTTCTTT,CSVEDLGGIEAFF
-,-,TRBJ1-6,TRBV7-9,TGTGCCAGCAGCTTAAATGGAGTAGTCGGCAGGGTGAGTGGACCCCTCCACTTT,CASSLNGVVGRVSGPLHF
once,TRBD1,TRBJ2-1,TRBV4-3,TGCGCCAGCAGCCAAGGGACCCGGGACAGGGCGTACAATGAGCAGTTCTTC,CASSQGTRDRAYNEQFF
few,TRBD1,TRBJ1-4,TRBV11-3,TGTGCCAGCAGCTTGGGTCTCCGGGACAGGGATGAAAAACTGTTTTTT,CASSLGLRDRDEKLFF
-,-,TRBJ1-5,TRBV19,TGTGCCAGTAACCTCATGCGGGGTGGGGAAGGCAATCAGCCCCAGCATTTT,CASNLMRGGEGNQPQHF
-,TRBD2,TRBJ2-7,TRBV5-1,TGCGCCAGCAGCTTGCGGGGGGAGCACTCCTACGAGCAGTACTTC,CASSLRGEHSYEQYF
-,-,TRBJ2-5,TRBV5-1,TGCGCCAGCAGCGATAGTGAGGAGACCCAGTACTTC,CASSDSEETQYF
-,TRBD1,TRBJ2-7,TRBV7-8,TGTGCCAGCAGCCGGGACAGGGGGATCGCCTACGAGCAGTACTTC,CASSRDRGIAYEQYF
-,-,TRBJ2-1,TRBV29-1,TGCAGCGTTCGGGGGATCTCCTACAATGAGCAGTTCTTC,CSVRGISYNEQFF
-,-,TRBJ1-5,TRBV28,TGTGCCAGCAGTTTGCACTCCGGCAATCAGCCCCAGCATTTT,CASSLHSGNQPQHF
-,TRBD1,TRBJ2-1,TRBV5-1,TGCGCCAGCAGCTTTAGGGGGCAGAATATCGATGAGCAGTTCTTC,CASSFRGQNIDEQFF
-,-,TRBJ1-1,TRBV29-1,TGCAGCGTTGGGACGGGGAACACTGAAGCTTTCTTT,CSVGTGNTEAFF
-,TRBD1,TRBJ1-2,TRBV9,TGTGCCAGCAGCGCGACAGGGGGAAAGGCTCATGGCTACACCTTC,CASSATGGKAHGYTF
-,-,TRBJ2-7,TRBV6-6,TGTGCCAGCAGTTGGGGGGCGGGAGAGCAGTACTTC,CASSWGAGEQYF
-,-,TRBJ1-1,TRBV11-3,TGTGCCAGCAGCCCGAGCCAGGGGAACACTGAAGCTTTCTTT,CASSPSQGNTEAFF
few,-,TRBJ1-1,TRBV29-1,TGCAGCGTTGCTCGGGGCGCGAACACTGAAGCTTTCTTT,CSVARGANTEAFF
-,-,TRBJ2-5,TRBV30,TGTGCCTGGAGTGTACTGGCAGGGATCTCCCAAGAGACCCAGTACTTC,CAWSVLAGISQETQYF
-,TRBD2,TRBJ2-2,TRBV9,TGTGCCAGCACCTCAGCGGGGGGCACCGGGGAGCTGTTTTTT,CASTSAGGTGELFF
few,TRBD1,TRBJ2-1,TRBV10-3,TGTGCCATCAGTTCTAGACAGGGTCTTAGAGGCGACAATGAGCAGTTCTTC,CAISSRQGLRGDNEQFF
-,TRBD2,TRBJ2-3,TRBV29-1,TGCAGCGTTGAGTTGTTAGCGGGGAGGGGAGCGGAAGATACGCAGTATTTT,CSVELLAGRGAEDTQYF
-,-,TRBJ2-5,TRBV29-1,TGCAGCGTTGAAAGTACCGGAGAGACCCAGTACTTC,CSVESTGETQYF
-,-,TRBJ2-3,TRBV4-3,TGCGCCAGCAGCCAAGATTGGCAGAGCACAGATACGCAGTATTTT,CASSQDWQSTDTQYF
-,-,TRBJ2-5,TRBV9,TGTGCCAGCAGCGTAAAGGCCGGAGGAGAGACCCAGTACTTC,CASSVKAGGETQYF
-,TRBD1,TRBJ1-2,TRBV14,TGTGCCAGCAGCCAAATGGGGACAGGGTCTGGCTACACCTTC,CASSQMGTGSGYTF
-,-,TRBJ2-1,TRBV27,TGTGCCAGCAGTCCCCTATCGGCCGATCGAGGTAATGAGCAGTTCTTC,CASSPLSADRGNEQFF
-,-,TRBJ1-1,TRBV29-1,TGCAGCGTTGAGCAGACAGAGAACACTGAAGCTTTCTTT,CSVEQTENTEAFF
-,-,TRBJ2-1,TRBV11-3,TGTGCCAGCAGCTTAGAGTTCGGGGGGCACAATGAGCAGTTCTTC,CASSLEFGGHNEQFF
-,-,TRBJ2-1,TRBV6-5,TGTGCCAGCAACCTAGGGGGACTCCACAATGAGCAGTTCTTC,CASNLGGLHNEQFF
-,-,TRBJ2-1,TRBV5-6,TGTGCCAGCAGCCCCGGACCTGGATGGGAGCAGTTCTTC,CASSPGPGWEQFF
few,TRBD2,TRBJ2-1,TRBV29-1,TGCAGCGTTGTTAGGACTAGCGGGGGGTCGGATGAGCAGTTCTTC,CSVVRTSGGSDEQFF
few,TRBD2,TRBJ2-3,TRBV30,TGTGCCTCCACACCGGGACTACGGGGACTTGGGGCAGATACGCAGTATTTT,CASTPGLRGLGADTQYF
-,TRBD1,TRBJ1-6,TRBV27,TGTGCCAGCAGTCCGGGACAGGGGGCTTCACCCCTCCACTTT,CASSPGQGASPLHF
once,TRBD1,TRBJ1-2,TRBV11-2,TGTGCCAGCAGAGACCCGGGACAGGTCGCCGATGGCTACACCTTC,CASRDPGQVADGYTF
-,TRBD1,TRBJ1-2,TRBV7-2,TGTGCCAGCAGCCCCCGAACAGGGGACGGGGGTAACTATGGCTACACCTTC,CASSPRTGDGGNYGYTF
-,TRBD1,TRBJ1-1,TRBV6-5,TGTGCCAGCAGTCATTCCGGACAGGGCGGAACTGAAGCTTTCTTT,CASSHSGQGGTEAFF
few,-,TRBJ1-1,TRBV29-1,TGCAGCGTGGACCAGATAGCGGGCACTGAAGCTTTCTTT,CSVDQIAGTEAFF
-,-,TRBJ2-2,TRBV11-3,TGTGCCAGCAGCTTAGTGGCGGGCACCGGGGAGCTGTTTTTT,CASSLVAGTGELFF
-,TRBD2,TRBJ2-1,TRBV28,TGTGCCAGCAGTCCAAGCGGGGACTACAATGAGCAGTTCTTC,CASSPSGDYNEQFF
-,TRBD2,TRBJ2-1,TRBV2,TGTGCCAGCAGAAGGACTAGCGGGGGAGGTGAGCAGTTCTTC,CASRRTSGGGEQFF
-,-,TRBJ1-6,TRBV5-1,TGCGCCAGCAGCGGGGAGACGGGGCCGTCACCCCTCCACTTT,CASSGETGPSPLHF
few,-,TRBJ1-1,TRBV15,TGTGTTACAAGAGGAGGCCCAGGTTTGAACACTGAAGCTTTCTTT,CVTRGGPGLNTEAFF
-,-,TRBJ1-1,TRBV13,TGTGCCAGCAGCTCAACCACGACCCCGGTGTCTGAAGCTTTCTTT,CASSSTTTPVSEAFF
-,-,TRBJ1-2,TRBV30,TGTGCCTGGAGTGTAGGGCAGCCGGGAGGATTTGGCTACACCTTC,CAWSVGQPGGFGYTF
-,TRBD1,TRBJ2-5,TRBV7-9,TGTGCCAGCAGCTTAGGTCCCACCGGGACAGGGGAACGCGAGACCCAGTACTTC,CASSLGPTGTGERETQYF
-,-,TRBJ2-1,TRBV10-3,TGTGCCATCAGTGAGATCGACAATGAGCAGTTCTTC,CAISEIDNEQFF
few,-,TRBJ1-2,TRBV7-2,TGTGCCAGCAGCCCCGTCCGGAGCTATGGCTACACCTTC,CASSPVRSYGYTF
few,TRBD2,TRBJ2-3,TRBV27,TGTGCCAGCAGTTTAGCGGGGGGCACTAGCACAGATACGCAGTATTTT,CASSLAGGTSTDTQYF
-,-,TRBJ2-3,TRBV5-1,TGCGCCAGCAGCTTGGATCAGGGCGTGGCTGATACGCAGTATTTT,CASSLDQGVADTQYF
-,TRBD1,TRBJ1-1,TRBV5-1,TGCGCCAGCAGCCCATGGACAGGGGGCCGGGGCATGAACACTGAAGCTTTCTTT,CASSPWTGGRGMNTEAFF